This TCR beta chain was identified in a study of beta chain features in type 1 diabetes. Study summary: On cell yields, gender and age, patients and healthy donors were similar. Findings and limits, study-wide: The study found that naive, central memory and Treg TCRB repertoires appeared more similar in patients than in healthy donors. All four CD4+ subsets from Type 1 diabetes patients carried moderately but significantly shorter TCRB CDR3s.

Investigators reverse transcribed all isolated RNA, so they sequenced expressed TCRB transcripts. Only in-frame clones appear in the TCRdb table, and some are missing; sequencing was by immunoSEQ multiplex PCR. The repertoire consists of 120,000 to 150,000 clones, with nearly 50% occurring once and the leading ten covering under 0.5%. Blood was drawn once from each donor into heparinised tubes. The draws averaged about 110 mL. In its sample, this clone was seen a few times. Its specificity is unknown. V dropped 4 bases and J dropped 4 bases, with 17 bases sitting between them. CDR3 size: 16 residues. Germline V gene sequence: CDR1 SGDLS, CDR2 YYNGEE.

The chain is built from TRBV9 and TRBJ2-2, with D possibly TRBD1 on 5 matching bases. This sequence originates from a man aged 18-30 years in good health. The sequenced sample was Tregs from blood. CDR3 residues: CASSLHRLGFTGELFF. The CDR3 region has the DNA TGTGCCAGCAGCCTACACAGGCTGGGCTTCACCGGGGAGCTGTTTTTT.